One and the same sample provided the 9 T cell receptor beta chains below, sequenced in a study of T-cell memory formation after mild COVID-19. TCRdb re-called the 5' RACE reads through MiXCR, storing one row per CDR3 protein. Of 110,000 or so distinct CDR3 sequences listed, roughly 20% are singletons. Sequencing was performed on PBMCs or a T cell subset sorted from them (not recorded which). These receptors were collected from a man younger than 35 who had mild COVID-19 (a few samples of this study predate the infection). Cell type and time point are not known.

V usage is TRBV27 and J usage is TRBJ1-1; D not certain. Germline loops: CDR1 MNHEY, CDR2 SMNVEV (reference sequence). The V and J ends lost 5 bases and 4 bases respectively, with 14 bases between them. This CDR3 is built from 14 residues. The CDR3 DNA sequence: TGTGCCAGCAGTCCTGGGGTGGCGGGCACTGAAGCTTTCTTT. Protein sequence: CASSPGVAGTEAFF.

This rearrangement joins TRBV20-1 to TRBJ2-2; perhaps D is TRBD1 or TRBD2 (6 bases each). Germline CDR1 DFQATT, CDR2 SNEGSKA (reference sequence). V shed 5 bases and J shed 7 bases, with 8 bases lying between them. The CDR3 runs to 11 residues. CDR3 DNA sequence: TGCAGTGCTGGAGGGGGCGGGGAGCTGTTTTTT. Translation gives CSAGGGGELFF.

The chain's CDR3 is CASSDPLTAYEQYF. CDR3 nucleotides: TGCGCCAGCAGTGACCCCCTGACAGCCTACGAGCAGTACTTC. The chain carries TRBV10-1 and TRBJ2-7; a possible D gene is TRBD1 (5 bases). The germline gives CDR1 WNHNN, CDR2 SYGVQD (reference sequence). This CDR3 contains 14 residues. Trimming removed 3 bases from V and 2 bases from J, with 11 bases in between.

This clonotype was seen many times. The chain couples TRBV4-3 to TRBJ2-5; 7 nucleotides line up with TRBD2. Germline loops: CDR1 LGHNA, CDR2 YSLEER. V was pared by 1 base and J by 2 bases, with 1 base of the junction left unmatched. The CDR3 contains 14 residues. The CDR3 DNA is TGCGCCAGCAGCCAAGGGGGGGGACAAGAGACCCAGTACTTC. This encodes CASSQGGGQETQYF.

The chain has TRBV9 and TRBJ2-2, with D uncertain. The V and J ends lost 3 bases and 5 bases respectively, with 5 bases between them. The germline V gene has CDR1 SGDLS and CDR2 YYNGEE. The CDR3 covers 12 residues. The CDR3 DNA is TGTGCCAGCAGCGGACCGACCGGGGAGCTGTTTTTT. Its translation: CASSGPTGELFF. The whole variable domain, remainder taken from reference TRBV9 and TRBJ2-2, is DSGVTQTPKHLITATGQRVTLRCSPRSGDLSVYWYQQSLDQGLQFLIQYYNGEERAKGNILERFSAQQFPDLHSELNLSSLELGDSALYFCASSGPTGELFFGEGSRLTVL.

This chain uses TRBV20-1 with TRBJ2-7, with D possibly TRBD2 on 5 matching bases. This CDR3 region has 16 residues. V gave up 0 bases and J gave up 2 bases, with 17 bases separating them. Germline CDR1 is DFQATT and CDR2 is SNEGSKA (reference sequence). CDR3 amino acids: CSARDLRATSAYEQYF. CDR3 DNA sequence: TGCAGTGCTAGAGATCTGAGGGCTACCTCGGCCTACGAGCAGTACTTC.

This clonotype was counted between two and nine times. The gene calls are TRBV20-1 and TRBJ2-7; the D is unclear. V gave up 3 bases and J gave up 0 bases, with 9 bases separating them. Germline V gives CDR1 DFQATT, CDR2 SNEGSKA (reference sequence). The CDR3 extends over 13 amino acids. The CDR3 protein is CSASPGNSYEQYF. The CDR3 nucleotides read TGCAGTGCTAGCCCTGGTAACTCCTACGAGCAGTACTTC.

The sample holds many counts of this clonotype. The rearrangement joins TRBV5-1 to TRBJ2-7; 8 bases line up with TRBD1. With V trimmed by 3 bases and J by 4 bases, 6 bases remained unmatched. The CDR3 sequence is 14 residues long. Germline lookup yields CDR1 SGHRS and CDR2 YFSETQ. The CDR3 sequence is CASSSWTGTYEQYF. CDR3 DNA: TGCGCCAGCAGCTCGTGGACAGGGACTTACGAGCAGTACTTC.

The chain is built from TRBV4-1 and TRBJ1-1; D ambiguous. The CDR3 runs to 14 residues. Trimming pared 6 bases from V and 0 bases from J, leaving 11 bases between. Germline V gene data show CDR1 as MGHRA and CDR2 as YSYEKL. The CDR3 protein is CASSIQSMNTEAFF. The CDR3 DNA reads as TGCGCCAGCAGTATACAGAGCATGAACACTGAAGCTTTCTTT.